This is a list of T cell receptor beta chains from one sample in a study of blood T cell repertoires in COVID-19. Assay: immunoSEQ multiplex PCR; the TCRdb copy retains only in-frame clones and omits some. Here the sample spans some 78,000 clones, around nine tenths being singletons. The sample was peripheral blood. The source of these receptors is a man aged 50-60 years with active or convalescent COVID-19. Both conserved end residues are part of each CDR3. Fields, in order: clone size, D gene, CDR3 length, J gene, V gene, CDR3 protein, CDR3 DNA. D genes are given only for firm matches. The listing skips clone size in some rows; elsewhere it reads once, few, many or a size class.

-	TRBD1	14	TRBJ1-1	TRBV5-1	CASSYTGVSTEAFF	TGCGCCAGCAGTTACACAGGGGTATCCACTGAAGCTTTCTTT
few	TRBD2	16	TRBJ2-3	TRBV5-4	CASSWAGSGGADTQYF	TGTGCCAGCAGCTGGGCGGGGAGCGGGGGTGCAGATACGCAGTATTTT
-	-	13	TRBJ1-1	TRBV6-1	CASSERENTEAFF	TGTGCCAGCAGTGAAAGAGAGAACACTGAAGCTTTCTTT
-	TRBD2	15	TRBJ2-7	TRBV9	CASSVGSGVAYEQYF	TGTGCCAGCAGCGTAGGGAGCGGGGTGGCCTACGAGCAGTACTTC
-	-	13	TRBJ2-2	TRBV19	CASTKGLGGELFF	TGTGCCAGTACGAAGGGGCTGGGCGGGGAGCTGTTTTTT
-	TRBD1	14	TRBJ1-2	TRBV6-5	CASSRQGSYYGYTF	TGTGCCAGCAGTAGACAGGGTTCGTACTATGGCTACACCTTC
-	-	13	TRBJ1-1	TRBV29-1	CSVAVQDPTEAFF	TGCAGCGTTGCCGTACAGGACCCCACTGAAGCTTTCTTT
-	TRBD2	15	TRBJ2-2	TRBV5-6	CASSFIAGETGELFF	TGTGCCAGCAGCTTTATAGCGGGGGAAACCGGGGAGCTGTTTTTT
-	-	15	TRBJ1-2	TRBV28	CASSFQPGLNYGYTF	TGTGCCAGCAGTTTTCAGCCGGGTCTTAACTATGGCTACACCTTC
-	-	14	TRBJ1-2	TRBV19	CASTAREDNYGYTF	TGTGCCAGTACCGCGAGGGAGGATAACTATGGCTACACCTTC
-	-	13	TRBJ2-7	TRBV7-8	CASSPGQSYEQYF	TGTGCCAGCAGCCCCGGACAGTCCTACGAGCAGTACTTC
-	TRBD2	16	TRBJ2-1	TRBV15	CATSRDKAGGYNEQFF	TGTGCCACCAGCAGAGATAAAGCGGGGGGCTACAATGAGCAGTTCTTC
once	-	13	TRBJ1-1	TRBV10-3	CAISENRETEAFF	TGTGCCATCAGTGAAAACAGGGAAACTGAAGCTTTCTTT
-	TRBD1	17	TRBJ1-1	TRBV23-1	CASSQSAPGGMNTEAFF	TGCGCCAGCAGTCAATCGGCCCCAGGGGGAATGAACACTGAAGCTTTCTTT
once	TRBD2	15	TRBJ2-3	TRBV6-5	CASVRLAGSTDTQYF	TGTGCCAGCGTACGACTAGCGGGGAGCACAGATACGCAGTATTTT
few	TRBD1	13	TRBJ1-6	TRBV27	CASSKNRGEPLHF	TGTGCCAGCAGTAAGAACAGGGGGGAACCCCTCCACTTT
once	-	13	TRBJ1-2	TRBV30	CAWSRQANYGYTF	TGTGCCTGGAGTCGACAGGCCAACTATGGCTACACCTTC
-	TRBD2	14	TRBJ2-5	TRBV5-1	CASSELAGGETQYF	TGCGCCAGCAGCGAACTAGCGGGGGGAGAGACCCAGTACTTC
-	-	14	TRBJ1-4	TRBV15	CATSRGQPNEKLFF	TGTGCCACCAGCCGAGGACAGCCTAATGAAAAACTGTTTTTT
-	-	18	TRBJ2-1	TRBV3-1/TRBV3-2	CASSQEVVGVRKNNEQFF	TGTGCCAGCAGCCAAGAGGTTGTCGGGGTCCGCAAAAACAATGAGCAGTTCTTC
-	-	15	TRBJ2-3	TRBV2	CASSDRGVSTDTQYF	TGTGCCAGCAGTGACAGGGGTGTGAGCACAGATACGCAGTATTTT
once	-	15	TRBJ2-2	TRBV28	CASSLGQGGTGELFF	TGTGCCAGCAGTTTAGGGCAGGGTGGTACCGGGGAGCTGTTTTTT
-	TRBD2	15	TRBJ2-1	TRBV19	CASTVSWTSGGEQFF	TGTGCCAGTACCGTATCATGGACTAGCGGGGGTGAGCAGTTCTTC
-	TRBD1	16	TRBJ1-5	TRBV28	CASRGWTGGGNQPQHF	TGTGCCAGCAGAGGGTGGACAGGCGGGGGCAATCAGCCCCAGCATTTT